A single count supports the clone carrying this TCR beta chain. The length of the CDR3 is 15 residues. The V gene end was trimmed by 2 bases and the J gene end by 5 bases; junction bases not matched to a gene: 6. Germline V gives CDR1 SGDLS, CDR2 YYNGEE. Donors included only healthy HIV-negative adults lacking recent acute infections or vaccinations. Partitioning of CD4+ cells yielded a CD45RA+ naive subset and a CD45RA-negative memory subset. This sample is part of a study of shared clonotypes between healthy human individuals. The repertoire was sequenced with immunoSEQ multiplex PCR; TCRdb's copy has only in-frame clones and lacks some. The sample yields over a million clones, 95% to 99% seen once.

This receptor was obtained from a man aged 25-45 years in good health. V usage is TRBV9 and J usage is TRBJ2-2; TRBD1 agrees at 7 bases. Material: naive CD4+ T cells sorted from blood. Regarding subset: CD45RA+ positively selected. The CDR3 is CASSVSTGETGELFF. CDR3 bases: TGTGCCAGCAGCGTTAGTACAGGGGAAACCGGGGAGCTGTTTTTT.